This is a list of T cell receptor beta chains from one sample in a study of control samples from healthy donors and cancer patients. Only in-frame clones appear in the TCRdb table, and some are missing; sequencing was by immunoSEQ multiplex PCR. The table shows 100,000 to 150,000 clones, with around nine tenths occurring only once. The sample comprised blood. The source is a man aged 18-30 years in good health. Each CDR3 is given with its conserved first and last residue. The order of the fields is V gene, J gene, clone size, D gene, CDR3 protein, CDR3 DNA. The D gene is left open where the match is weak. Only part of the rows carry a size: once, few, many, or a class if the clone is expanded.

v_call: TRBV6-5; j_call: TRBJ2-7; clone_size: once; d_call: NA; cdr3_aa: CATTRWGLREQYF; cdr3_nt: TGTGCCACTACAAGGTGGGGGTTGAGGGAGCAGTACTTC
v_call: TRBV5-6; j_call: TRBJ2-5; clone_size: NA; d_call: TRBD2; cdr3_aa: CASSLLIAGGETQYF; cdr3_nt: TGTGCCAGCAGCTTGTTAATAGCGGGAGGGGAGACCCAGTACTTC
v_call: TRBV5-1; j_call: TRBJ2-1; clone_size: NA; d_call: TRBD2; cdr3_aa: CASTGLAGGLNEQFF; cdr3_nt: TGCGCCAGCACTGGACTAGCGGGGGGGCTTAATGAGCAGTTCTTC
v_call: TRBV11-3; j_call: TRBJ1-2; clone_size: NA; d_call: NA; cdr3_aa: CASSLAPVGQFYGYTF; cdr3_nt: TGTGCCAGCAGCTTAGCTCCTGTGGGGCAGTTCTATGGCTACACCTTC
v_call: TRBV7-6; j_call: TRBJ2-5; clone_size: NA; d_call: TRBD1; cdr3_aa: CASSDLAGGRGTQYF; cdr3_nt: TGTGCCAGCAGCGACCTCGCAGGGGGCCGGGGGACCCAGTACTTC
v_call: TRBV5-1; j_call: TRBJ1-1; clone_size: NA; d_call: NA; cdr3_aa: CASTPQDIGTEAFF; cdr3_nt: TGCGCCAGCACCCCTCAGGATATAGGCACTGAAGCTTTCTTT
v_call: TRBV30; j_call: TRBJ2-4; clone_size: NA; d_call: TRBD2; cdr3_aa: CAWTSGGATKNIQYF; cdr3_nt: TGTGCCTGGACTAGCGGGGGGGCTACCAAAAACATTCAGTACTTC
v_call: TRBV19; j_call: TRBJ1-5; clone_size: NA; d_call: TRBD1; cdr3_aa: CASSKTGSNQPQHF; cdr3_nt: TGTGCCAGTAGTAAGACAGGGAGCAATCAGCCCCAGCATTTT
v_call: TRBV23-1; j_call: TRBJ1-6; clone_size: NA; d_call: NA; cdr3_aa: CASTQLRGLNSPLHF; cdr3_nt: TGCGCCAGCACTCAACTCCGGGGCTTAAATTCACCCCTCCACTTT
v_call: TRBV10-3; j_call: TRBJ1-5; clone_size: NA; d_call: NA; cdr3_aa: CAISETRETGNQPQHF; cdr3_nt: TGTGCCATCAGTGAAACCAGGGAAACGGGTAATCAGCCCCAGCATTTT
v_call: TRBV7-9; j_call: TRBJ2-2; clone_size: NA; d_call: TRBD2; cdr3_aa: CASSQAGGVTGELFF; cdr3_nt: TGTGCCAGCAGCCAAGCGGGGGGCGTCACCGGGGAGCTGTTTTTT
v_call: TRBV30; j_call: TRBJ2-4; clone_size: NA; d_call: NA; cdr3_aa: CAWSVQGGRNIQYF; cdr3_nt: TGTGCCTGGAGTGTACAGGGGGGGAGAAACATTCAGTACTTC
v_call: TRBV7-8; j_call: TRBJ1-2; clone_size: NA; d_call: NA; cdr3_aa: CASSRLFEGDYGYTF; cdr3_nt: TGTGCCAGCAGTAGGCTCTTTGAGGGAGACTATGGCTACACCTTC
v_call: TRBV27; j_call: TRBJ1-5; clone_size: few; d_call: NA; cdr3_aa: CASSFSGSNQPQHF; cdr3_nt: TGTGCCAGCAGTTTTTCAGGGAGCAATCAGCCCCAGCATTTT
v_call: TRBV2; j_call: TRBJ2-1; clone_size: NA; d_call: NA; cdr3_aa: CASSDTGLNEQFF; cdr3_nt: TGTGCCAGCAGTGATACAGGCCTCAATGAGCAGTTCTTC
v_call: TRBV10-2; j_call: TRBJ2-1; clone_size: NA; d_call: TRBD1; cdr3_aa: CASRENRGDEQFF; cdr3_nt: TGCGCCAGCAGGGAGAACAGGGGAGATGAGCAGTTCTTC
v_call: TRBV6-5; j_call: TRBJ2-1; clone_size: NA; d_call: NA; cdr3_aa: CASSTSGKSYNEQFF; cdr3_nt: TGTGCCAGCAGTACCTCAGGGAAGTCCTACAATGAGCAGTTCTTC
v_call: TRBV29-1; j_call: TRBJ2-1; clone_size: NA; d_call: TRBD1; cdr3_aa: CSAFRGLIDNEQFF; cdr3_nt: TGCAGCGCATTCAGGGGGCTCATTGACAATGAGCAGTTCTTC
v_call: TRBV10-3; j_call: TRBJ2-2; clone_size: NA; d_call: NA; cdr3_aa: CAITADSAGELFF; cdr3_nt: TGTGCCATAACCGCGGACTCGGCCGGGGAGCTGTTTTTT
v_call: TRBV30; j_call: TRBJ2-3; clone_size: NA; d_call: TRBD2; cdr3_aa: CAWSVLADTQYF; cdr3_nt: TGTGCCTGGAGTGTACTAGCGGATACGCAGTATTTT
v_call: TRBV27; j_call: TRBJ2-7; clone_size: NA; d_call: TRBD1; cdr3_aa: CASSPGQGASYEQYF; cdr3_nt: TGTGCCAGCAGTCCAGGACAGGGGGCATCCTACGAGCAGTACTTC
v_call: TRBV9; j_call: TRBJ1-2; clone_size: NA; d_call: NA; cdr3_aa: CASSVASGRKGGYTF; cdr3_nt: TGTGCCAGCAGCGTAGCGTCAGGGAGGAAAGGTGGCTACACCTTC
v_call: TRBV30; j_call: TRBJ1-2; clone_size: NA; d_call: TRBD1; cdr3_aa: CAWAGGYGYTF; cdr3_nt: TGTGCCTGGGCAGGGGGCTATGGCTACACCTTC
v_call: TRBV7-8; j_call: TRBJ1-5; clone_size: NA; d_call: NA; cdr3_aa: CASRMRGNQPQHF; cdr3_nt: TGTGCCAGCAGGATGAGGGGTAATCAGCCCCAGCATTTT
v_call: TRBV3-1/TRBV3-2; j_call: TRBJ1-2; clone_size: NA; d_call: NA; cdr3_aa: CASSQEDAWDSTYGYTF; cdr3_nt: TGTGCCAGCAGCCAAGAGGACGCTTGGGACTCCACCTATGGCTACACCTTC